Listed below are T cell receptor beta chains from one sample, sequenced in a study of OX40 agonist ivuxolimab in advanced cancers. Clones were sequenced by immunoSEQ multiplex PCR, and TCRdb holds only the in-frame ones, with some missing. The table shows fewer than 85,000 clones, with approximately 90% occurring only once. The sequencing here drew on CD4+ or CD8+ T cells sorted from blood, taken in a trial of the OX40 agonist ivuxolimab. The receptors were gathered from an adult with an advanced solid tumor such as melanoma, head and neck, liver or kidney cancer. The CDR3 runs from the conserved cysteine through the conserved F or W. Each record gives: clone size, D gene, V gene, J gene, CDR3 DNA, CDR3 protein. A D gene is named only where the DNA matches it firmly. Some rows have no size entry. The others give once, few or many, or a class for an expanded clone.

>.|.|TRBV11-3|TRBJ2-6
TGTGCCAGCAGCTTAGCACCACATATGAACTCTGGGGCCAACGTCCTGACTTTC
CASSLAPHMNSGANVLTF
>.|.|TRBV25-1|TRBJ2-2
TGTGCCAGCAGTAAGGCCGTCACCGGGGAGCTGTTTTTT
CASSKAVTGELFF
>.|TRBD1|TRBV27|TRBJ2-3
TGTGCCAGCAGTTTCGGGACAGGGGGCGCGAGAGATACGCAGTATTTT
CASSFGTGGARDTQYF
>.|.|TRBV5-1|TRBJ2-7
TGCGCCAGCAGCTTCTTGGTGGGACAAGCCTACGAGCAGTACTTC
CASSFLVGQAYEQYF
>.|.|TRBV10-3|TRBJ2-1
TGTGCCATCTCGCGAGAGGAGGGCAATGAGCAGTTCTTC
CAISREEGNEQFF
>.|TRBD2|TRBV19|TRBJ2-2
TGTGCCAGTAGTTTCTATCTGGGGGGGAAGGACACCGGGGAGCTGTTTTTT
CASSFYLGGKDTGELFF
>.|.|TRBV9|TRBJ1-4
TGTGCCAGCAGCGTAGGACTGGTCGGCGCCGCAACTAATGAAAAACTGTTTTTT
CASSVGLVGAATNEKLFF
>.|TRBD2|TRBV28|TRBJ2-7
TGTGCCAGCAGACCCAGACTAGCGGGAGCAAGGGAGCAGTACTTC
CASRPRLAGAREQYF
>.|.|TRBV7-2|TRBJ1-1
TGTGCCAGCAGCTTAGATCACGCCAGGAACACTGAAGCTTTCTTT
CASSLDHARNTEAFF
>.|TRBD2|TRBV5-1|TRBJ2-5
TGCGCCAGCAGCCCCGGGGGGGCAGAAGAGACCCAGTACTTC
CASSPGGAEETQYF
>few|.|TRBV28|TRBJ2-7
TGTGCCAGCAGGAGACCAGGGAAAGGGCAGTACTTC
CASRRPGKGQYF
>once|TRBD2|TRBV11-2|TRBJ2-1
TGTGCCAGCAGTCTAGCGGGAATATACAATGAGCAGTTCTTC
CASSLAGIYNEQFF
>.|.|TRBV7-2|TRBJ1-1
TGTGCCAGCAGCTTAGCGTGGGACACTGAAGCTTTCTTT
CASSLAWDTEAFF
>once|.|TRBV7-9|TRBJ1-6
TGTGCCAGCAGCTTATTCGGAGATTCACCCCTCCACTTT
CASSLFGDSPLHF
>.|.|TRBV19|TRBJ2-4
TGTGCCAGTAGCGTTAGCGGTATTCAGTACTTC
CASSVSGIQYF